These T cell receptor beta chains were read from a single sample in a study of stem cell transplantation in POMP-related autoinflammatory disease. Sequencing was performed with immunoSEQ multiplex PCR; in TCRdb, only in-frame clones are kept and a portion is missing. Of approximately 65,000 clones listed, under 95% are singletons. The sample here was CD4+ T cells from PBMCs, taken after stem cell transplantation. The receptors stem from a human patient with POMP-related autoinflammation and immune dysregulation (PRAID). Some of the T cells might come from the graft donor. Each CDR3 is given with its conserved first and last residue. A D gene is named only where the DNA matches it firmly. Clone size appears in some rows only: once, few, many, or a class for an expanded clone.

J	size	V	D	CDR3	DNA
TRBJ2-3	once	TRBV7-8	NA	CASSLDRPGTDTQYF	TGTGCCAGCAGCTTAGACCGTCCCGGCACAGATACGCAGTATTTT
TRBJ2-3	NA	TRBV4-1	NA	CASSQRPRLGWGTDTQYF	TGCGCCAGCAGCCAAAGGCCCCGCTTGGGGTGGGGCACAGATACGCAGTATTTT
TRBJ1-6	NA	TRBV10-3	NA	CAISESDLSPDNSPLHF	TGTGCCATCAGTGAGTCGGATCTTTCTCCCGATAATTCACCCCTCCACTTT
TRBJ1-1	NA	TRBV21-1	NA	CASSRTAPEAFF	TGTGCCAGCAGCCGGACAGCCCCCGAAGCTTTCTTT
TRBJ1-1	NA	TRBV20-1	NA	CSASAPATEAFF	TGCAGTGCTAGTGCTCCCGCGACTGAAGCTTTCTTT
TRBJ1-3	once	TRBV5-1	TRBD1	CASSLGDSFSGNTIYF	TGCGCCAGCAGCTTGGGGGACAGCTTCTCTGGAAACACCATATATTTT
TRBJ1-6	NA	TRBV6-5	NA	CASSYRRGIYSPLHF	TGTGCCAGCAGTTACCGCAGGGGAATTTATTCACCCCTCCACTTT
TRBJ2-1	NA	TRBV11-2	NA	CASSKRVNEQFF	TGTGCCAGCAGCAAAAGGGTGAATGAGCAGTTCTTC
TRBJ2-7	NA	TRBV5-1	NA	CASKNRDLAYEQYF	TGCGCCAGTAAAAACAGGGATTTAGCCTACGAGCAGTACTTC
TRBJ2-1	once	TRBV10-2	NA	CASSSSRGLSSYNEQFF	NA
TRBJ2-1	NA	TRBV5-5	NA	CASSFRTAYYNEQFF	TGTGCCAGCAGCTTTAGGACAGCGTACTACAATGAGCAGTTCTTC
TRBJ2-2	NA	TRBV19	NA	CASSIFAGWTGELFF	TGTGCCAGTAGTATTTTCGCAGGGTGGACCGGGGAGCTGTTTTTT
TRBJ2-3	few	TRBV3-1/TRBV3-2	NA	CASSHLTGSTDTQYF	TGTGCCAGCAGCCACCTCACTGGATCCACAGATACGCAGTATTTT
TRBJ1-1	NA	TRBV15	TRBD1	CATSSRDRGLAAFF	TGTGCCACCAGCAGTCGGGACAGGGGTTTGGCGGCTTTCTTT
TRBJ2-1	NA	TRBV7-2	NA	CASSFGLRDEQFF	TGTGCCAGCAGCTTCGGACTTAGGGATGAGCAGTTCTTC
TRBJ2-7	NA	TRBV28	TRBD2	CASTPSGVYEQYF	TGTGCCAGCACGCCTAGCGGAGTATACGAGCAGTACTTC
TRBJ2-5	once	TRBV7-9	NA	CASSLVGETQYF	TGTGCCAGCAGCTTAGTAGGAGAGACCCAGTACTTC
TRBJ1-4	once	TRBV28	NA	CASSPYGKVQDEKLFF	TGTGCCAGCAGTCCATACGGAAAGGTGCAGGATGAAAAACTGTTTTTT
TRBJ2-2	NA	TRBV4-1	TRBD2	CASSPGLAGANTGELFF	TGCGCCAGCAGCCCGGGACTAGCGGGGGCCAACACCGGGGAGCTGTTTTTT
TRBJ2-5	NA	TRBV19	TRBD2	CASRGRRPASGDQETQYF	TGTGCCAGTAGAGGGCGTCGCCCGGCTAGCGGAGATCAAGAGACCCAGTACTTC
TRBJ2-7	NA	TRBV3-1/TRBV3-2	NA	CASGTGYEQYF	TGTGCCAGCGGGACGGGCTACGAGCAGTACTTC
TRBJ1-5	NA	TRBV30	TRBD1	CAWSVAGGYRSNQPQHF	TGTGCCTGGAGTGTAGCAGGGGGCTATAGGAGCAATCAGCCCCAGCATTTT
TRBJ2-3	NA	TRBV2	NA	CASSDRDASTDTQYF	TGTGCCAGCAGTGATCGGGACGCGAGCACAGATACGCAGTATTTT
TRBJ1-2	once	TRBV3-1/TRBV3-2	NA	CASSQRGGGYGYTF	TGTGCCAGCAGCCAAAGGGGGGGAGGCTATGGCTACACCTTC
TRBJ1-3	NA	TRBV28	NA	CASSLPGTQAFSGNTIYF	TGTGCCAGCAGTTTACCCGGGACACAAGCTTTCTCTGGAAACACCATATATTTT
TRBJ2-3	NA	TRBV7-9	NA	CASSLRLGRVFTDTQYF	TGTGCCAGCAGCTTAAGATTGGGCAGGGTATTTACAGATACGCAGTATTTT
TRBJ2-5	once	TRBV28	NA	CASSSPSGRIETQYF	TGTGCCAGCAGTTCCCCTTCGGGAAGGATAGAGACCCAGTACTTC
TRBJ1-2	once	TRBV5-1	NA	CASSLVLAGVGYTF	TGCGCCAGCAGCTTGGTGCTCGCGGGAGTGGGCTACACCTTC
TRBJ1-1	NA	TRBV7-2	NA	CASSLTGRKTEAFF	TGTGCCAGCAGCTTAACAGGGAGGAAAACTGAAGCTTTCTTT
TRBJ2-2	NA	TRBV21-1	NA	CASKQKRLDAGELFF	TGTGCCAGCAAGCAAAAGCGACTAGACGCCGGGGAGCTGTTTTTT
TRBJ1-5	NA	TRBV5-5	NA	CASSLLLGPQPQHF	TGTGCCAGCAGCTTGCTTCTGGGGCCTCAGCCCCAGCATTTT
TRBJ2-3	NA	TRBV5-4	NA	CASSLAGRSTTDTQYF	TGTGCCAGCAGCTTGGCGGGTCGCAGCACCACAGATACGCAGTATTTT
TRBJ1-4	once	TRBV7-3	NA	CASSLTISTPQPTNEKLFF	TGTGCCAGCAGCTTAACCATATCGACACCCCAACCAACTAATGAAAAACTGTTTTTT
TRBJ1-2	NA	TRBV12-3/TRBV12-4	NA	CASSLSAGYGYTF	TGTGCCAGCAGTTTATCGGCAGGGTATGGCTACACCTTC